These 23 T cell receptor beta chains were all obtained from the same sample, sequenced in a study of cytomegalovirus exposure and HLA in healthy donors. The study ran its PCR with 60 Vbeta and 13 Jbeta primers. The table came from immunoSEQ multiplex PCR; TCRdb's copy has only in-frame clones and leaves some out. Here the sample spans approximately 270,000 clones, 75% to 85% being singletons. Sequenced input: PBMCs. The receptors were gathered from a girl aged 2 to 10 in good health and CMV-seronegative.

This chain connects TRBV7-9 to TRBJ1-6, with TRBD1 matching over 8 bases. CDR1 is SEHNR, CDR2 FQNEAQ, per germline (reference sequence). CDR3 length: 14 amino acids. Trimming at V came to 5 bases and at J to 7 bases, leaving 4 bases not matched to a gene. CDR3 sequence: CASSPDRENSPLHF. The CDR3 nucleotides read TGTGCCAGCAGCCCGGACAGGGAGAATTCACCCCTCCACTTT.

The CDR3 loop is CATLTRGQGHYEQYF. Written as DNA, the CDR3 is TGTGCCACCTTAACCCGGGGACAGGGACACTACGAGCAGTACTTC. The chain joins TRBV6-5 to TRBJ2-7, with 9 bases that match TRBD1. J was trimmed by 3 bases and V by 10 bases; bases with no gene match: 13. The CDR3 loop spans 15 amino acids. Germline V gives CDR1 MNHEY, CDR2 SVGAGI.

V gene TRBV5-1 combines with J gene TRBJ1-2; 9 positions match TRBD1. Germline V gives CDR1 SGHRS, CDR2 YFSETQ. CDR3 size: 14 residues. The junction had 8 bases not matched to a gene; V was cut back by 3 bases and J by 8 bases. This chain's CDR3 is CASSWDREVGGYTF. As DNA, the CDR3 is TGCGCCAGCAGCTGGGACAGGGAGGTTGGAGGCTACACCTTC.

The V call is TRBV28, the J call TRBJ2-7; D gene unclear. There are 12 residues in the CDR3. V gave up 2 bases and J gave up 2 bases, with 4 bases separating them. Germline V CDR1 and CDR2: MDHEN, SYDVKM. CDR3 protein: CASSLLAYEQYF. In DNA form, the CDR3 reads TGTGCCAGCAGTTTACTAGCCTACGAGCAGTACTTC. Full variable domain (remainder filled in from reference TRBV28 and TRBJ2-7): DVKVTQSSRYLVKRTGEKVFLECVQDMDHENMFWYRQDPGLGLRLIYFSYDVKMKEKGDIPEGYSVSREKKERFSLILESASTNQTSMYLCASSLLAYEQYFGPGTRLTVT.

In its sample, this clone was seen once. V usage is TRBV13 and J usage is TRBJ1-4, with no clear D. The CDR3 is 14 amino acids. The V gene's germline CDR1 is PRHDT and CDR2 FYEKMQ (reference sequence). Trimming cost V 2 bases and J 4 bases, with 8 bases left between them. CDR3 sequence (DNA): TGTGCCAGCAGCTTACGAGGAGATAATGAAAAACTGTTTTTT. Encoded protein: CASSLRGDNEKLFF.

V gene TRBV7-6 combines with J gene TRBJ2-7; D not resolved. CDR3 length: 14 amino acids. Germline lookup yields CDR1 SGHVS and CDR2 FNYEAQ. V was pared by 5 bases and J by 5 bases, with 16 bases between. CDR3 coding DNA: TGTGCCAGCAGCAGAAGCCCCCGCCACCACGAGCAGTACTTC. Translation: CASSRSPRHHEQYF.

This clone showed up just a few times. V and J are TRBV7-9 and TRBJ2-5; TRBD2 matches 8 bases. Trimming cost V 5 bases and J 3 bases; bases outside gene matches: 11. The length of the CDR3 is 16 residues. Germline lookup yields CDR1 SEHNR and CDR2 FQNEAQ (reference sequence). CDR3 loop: CASSPGTRTEEETQYF. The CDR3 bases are TGTGCCAGCAGCCCCGGGACTAGAACTGAGGAAGAGACCCAGTACTTC.

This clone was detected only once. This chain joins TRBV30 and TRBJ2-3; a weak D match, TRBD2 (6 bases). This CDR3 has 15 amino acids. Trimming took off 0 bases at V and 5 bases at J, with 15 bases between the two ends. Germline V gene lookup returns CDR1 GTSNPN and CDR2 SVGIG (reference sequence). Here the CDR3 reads CAWSVRLVGGDTQYF. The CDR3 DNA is TGTGCCTGGAGTGTACGACTAGTGGGTGGAGATACGCAGTATTTT.

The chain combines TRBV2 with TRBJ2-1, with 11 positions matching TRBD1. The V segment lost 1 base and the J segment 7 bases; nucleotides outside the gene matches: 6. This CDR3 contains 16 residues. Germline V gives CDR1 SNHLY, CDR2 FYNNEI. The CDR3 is CASSEVGTGGGNEQFF. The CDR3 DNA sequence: TGTGCCAGCAGTGAAGTCGGGACAGGGGGGGGGAATGAGCAGTTCTTC.

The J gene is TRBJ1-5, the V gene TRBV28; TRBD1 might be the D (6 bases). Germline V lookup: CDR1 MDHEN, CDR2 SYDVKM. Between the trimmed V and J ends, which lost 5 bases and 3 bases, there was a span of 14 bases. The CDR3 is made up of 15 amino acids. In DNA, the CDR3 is TGTGCCAGCAGTCCCTCGACAGGTTTCAATCAGCCCCAGCATTTT. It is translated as CASSPSTGFNQPQHF.

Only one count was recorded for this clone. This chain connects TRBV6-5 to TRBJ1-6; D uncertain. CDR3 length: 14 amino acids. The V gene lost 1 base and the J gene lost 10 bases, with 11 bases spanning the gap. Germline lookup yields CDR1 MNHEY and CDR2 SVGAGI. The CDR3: CASSYWQEESPLHF. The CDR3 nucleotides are TGTGCCAGCAGTTACTGGCAGGAAGAGTCACCCCTCCACTTT.

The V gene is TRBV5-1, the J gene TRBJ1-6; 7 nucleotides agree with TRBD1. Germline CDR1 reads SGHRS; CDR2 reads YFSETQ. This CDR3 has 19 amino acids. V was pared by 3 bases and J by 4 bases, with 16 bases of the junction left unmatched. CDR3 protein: CASSSEGVGQEIYNSPLHF. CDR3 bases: TGCGCCAGCAGCTCTGAGGGCGTTGGACAGGAGATATATAATTCACCCCTCCACTTT.

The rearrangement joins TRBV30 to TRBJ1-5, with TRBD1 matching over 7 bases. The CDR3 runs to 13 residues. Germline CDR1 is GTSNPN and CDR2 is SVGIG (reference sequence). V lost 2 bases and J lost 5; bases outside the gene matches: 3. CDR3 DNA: TGTGCCTGGAGTCTAACAGGGGATCAGCCCCAGCATTTT. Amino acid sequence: CAWSLTGDQPQHF.

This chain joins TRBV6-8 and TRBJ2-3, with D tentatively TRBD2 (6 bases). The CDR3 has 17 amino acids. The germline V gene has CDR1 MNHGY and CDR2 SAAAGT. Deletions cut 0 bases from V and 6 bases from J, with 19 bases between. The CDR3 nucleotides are TGTGCCAGCAGTTACTCGAAGGGGAGGCCCTTCGGGGATACGCAGTATTTT. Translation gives CASSYSKGRPFGDTQYF.

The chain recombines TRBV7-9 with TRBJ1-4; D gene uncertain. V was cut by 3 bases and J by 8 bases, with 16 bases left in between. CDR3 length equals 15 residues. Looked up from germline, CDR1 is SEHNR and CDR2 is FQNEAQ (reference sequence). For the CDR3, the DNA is TGTGCCAGCAGCTTCGGATCCGGCAGAGGGGAAAAACTGTTTTTT. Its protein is CASSFGSGRGEKLFF. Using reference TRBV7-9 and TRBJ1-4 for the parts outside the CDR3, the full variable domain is DTGVSQNPRHKITKRGQNVTFRCDPISEHNRLYWYRQTLGQGPEFLTYFQNEAQLEKSRLLSDRFSAERPKGSFSTLEIQRTEQGDSAMYLCASSFGSGRGEKLFFGSGTQLSVL.

CDR3 region: CAIQAQGNPYEQYF. For the CDR3, the DNA is TGTGCCATCCAAGCACAGGGTAATCCCTACGAGCAGTACTTC. The gene calls are TRBV10-3 and TRBJ2-7; the D gene is possibly TRBD1 (6 bases). The CDR3 is made up of 14 amino acids. Germline CDR1 reads ENHRY; CDR2 reads SYGVKD. V shed 8 bases and J shed 2 bases, with 16 bases lying between them.

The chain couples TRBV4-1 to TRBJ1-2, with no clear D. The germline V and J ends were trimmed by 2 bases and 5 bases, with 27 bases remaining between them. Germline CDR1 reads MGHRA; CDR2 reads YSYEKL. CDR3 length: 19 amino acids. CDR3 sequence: CASSQIPLLTPTRYYGYTF. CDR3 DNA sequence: TGCGCCAGCAGCCAAATACCCCTACTGACACCGACAAGGTATTATGGCTACACCTTC.

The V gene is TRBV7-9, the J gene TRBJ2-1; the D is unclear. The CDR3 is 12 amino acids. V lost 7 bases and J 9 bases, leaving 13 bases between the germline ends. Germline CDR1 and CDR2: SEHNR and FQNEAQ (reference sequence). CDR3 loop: CASTLRASEQFF. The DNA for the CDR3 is TGTGCCAGCACCCTGCGAGCAAGTGAGCAGTTCTTC.

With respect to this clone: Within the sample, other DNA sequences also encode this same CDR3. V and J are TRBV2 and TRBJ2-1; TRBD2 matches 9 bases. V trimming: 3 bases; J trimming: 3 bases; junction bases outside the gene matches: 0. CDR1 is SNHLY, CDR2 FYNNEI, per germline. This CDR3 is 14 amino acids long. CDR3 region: CASSERGGYNEQFF. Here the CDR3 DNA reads TGTGCCAGCAGTGAGCGGGGGGGCTACAATGAGCAGTTCTTC.

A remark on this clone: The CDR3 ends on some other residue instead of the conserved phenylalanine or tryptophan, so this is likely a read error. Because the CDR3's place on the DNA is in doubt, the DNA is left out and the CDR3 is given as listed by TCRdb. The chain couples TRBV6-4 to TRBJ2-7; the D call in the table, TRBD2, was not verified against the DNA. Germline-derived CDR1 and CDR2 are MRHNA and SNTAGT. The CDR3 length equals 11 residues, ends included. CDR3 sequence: CASSEYAAHAT.

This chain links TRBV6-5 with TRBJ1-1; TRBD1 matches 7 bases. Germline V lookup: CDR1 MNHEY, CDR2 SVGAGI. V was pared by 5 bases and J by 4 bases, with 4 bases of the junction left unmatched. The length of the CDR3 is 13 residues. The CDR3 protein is CASSATGVTEAFF. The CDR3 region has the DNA TGTGCCAGCAGTGCAACAGGGGTCACTGAAGCTTTCTTT.

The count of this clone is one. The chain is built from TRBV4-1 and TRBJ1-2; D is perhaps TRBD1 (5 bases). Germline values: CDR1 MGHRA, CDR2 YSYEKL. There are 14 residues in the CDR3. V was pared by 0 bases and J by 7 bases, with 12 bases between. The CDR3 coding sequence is TGCGCCAGCAGCCAAGATCTGAGACAGTCTGGCTACACCTTC. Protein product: CASSQDLRQSGYTF.

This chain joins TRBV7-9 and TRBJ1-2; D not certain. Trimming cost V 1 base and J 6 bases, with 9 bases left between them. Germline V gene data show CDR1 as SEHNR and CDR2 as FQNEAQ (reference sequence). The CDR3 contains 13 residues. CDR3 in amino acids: CASSLGRVNGYTF. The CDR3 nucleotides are TGTGCCAGCAGCTTAGGTCGGGTTAATGGCTACACCTTC.